This T cell receptor (beta chain) comes out of a study of blood T cell repertoires in COVID-19. Study information: Acute and convalescent COVID-19 samples came from the United States, Italy and Spain. Nucleic acid was either cDNA or gDNA, and it came from T cells, B-cell-depleted T cells, or PBMCs.

Per the authors' pipeline: Amplified reference gene primers provided the basis for estimating nucleated cell counts. The method was immunoSEQ multiplex PCR; TCRdb's version includes in-frame clones alone and lacks a portion of them. The V and J calls and the clone size are those of that table, but D and trimming were determined from the DNA. The sample consists of about 83,000 clones, over 85% of them appearing once. The count of this clone is one. The source of this sequence is a woman older than 75 with active or convalescent COVID-19. The sequenced sample consisted of peripheral blood.

CDR3 residues: CAISGTGGKGTEAFF. The CDR3, as DNA: TGTGCCATCTCAGGGACAGGGGGCAAGGGTACTGAAGCTTTCTTT. The chain joins TRBV10-3 to TRBJ1-1, with 12 bases fitting TRBD1. Trimming removed 8 bases from V and 5 bases from J; junction bases left unmatched: 9. CDR3 length: 15 amino acids. The germline V gene encodes CDR1 ENHRY and CDR2 SYGVKD.